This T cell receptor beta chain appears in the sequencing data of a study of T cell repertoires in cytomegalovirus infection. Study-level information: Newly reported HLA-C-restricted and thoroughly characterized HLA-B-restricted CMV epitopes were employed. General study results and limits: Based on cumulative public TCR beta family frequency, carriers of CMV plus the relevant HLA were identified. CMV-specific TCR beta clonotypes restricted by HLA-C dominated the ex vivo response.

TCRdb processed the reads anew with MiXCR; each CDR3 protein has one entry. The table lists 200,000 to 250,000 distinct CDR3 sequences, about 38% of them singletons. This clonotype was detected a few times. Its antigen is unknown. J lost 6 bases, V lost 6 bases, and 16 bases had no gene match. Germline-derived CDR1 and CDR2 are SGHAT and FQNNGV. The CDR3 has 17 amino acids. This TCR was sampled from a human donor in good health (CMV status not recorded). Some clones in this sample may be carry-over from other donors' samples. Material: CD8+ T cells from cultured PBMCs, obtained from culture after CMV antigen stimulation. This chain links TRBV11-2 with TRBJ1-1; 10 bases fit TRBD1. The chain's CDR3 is CASRGQGFLSAPPEAFF. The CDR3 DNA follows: TGTGCCAGCAGGGGACAGGGGTTCTTGTCCGCCCCGCCTGAAGCTTTCTTT.